Reported below is one TCR beta chain. Each CDR3 protein gets one entry after TCRdb re-called the RT-PCR reads with MiXCR. This sample has 650,000 to 800,000 distinct CDR3 sequences; over 12% occur once, and the top ten carry 3.6%. Germline loops: CDR1 MDHEN, CDR2 SYDVKM. Between the trimmed V and J ends, which lost 3 bases and 3 bases, there was a span of 13 bases. The CDR3 loop spans 15 amino acids. V usage is TRBV28 and J usage is TRBJ2-3, with a possible D match to TRBD1 (6 bases). The TCR sequence derives from a female donor in good health, serving as a healthy control. The source material was memory CD4+ T cells from blood. This CDR3 reads CASSFTGTRTDTQYF. CDR3 bases: TGTGCCAGCAGTTTTACCGGGACAAGGACAGATACGCAGTATTTT.